This TCR beta chain stems from a study of blood T cells in healthy people across ages. The study, taken as a whole, reports: Per million T cells, TCR beta diversity dropped about linearly as age rose. Possibly confounding the expanded clonotype changes was the fact that donor CMV status was unknown. Estimates of total diversity, which came from one million sequenced T cells, were considered to be underestimates.

Primed by a sample-barcoded 5' primer and a J-beta primer mix, a second PCR proceeded for about 6 to 11 cycles. TCRdb re-called the 5' RACE reads through MiXCR, storing one row per CDR3 protein. The table lists roughly 700,000 distinct CDR3 sequences, approximately 50% of them singletons, with roughly 30% in the top ten. Points on this clonotype: Its specificity is unknown.

With each sample, at least 5 micrograms of total RNA were extracted. The germline CDR1 and CDR2 sequences are DFQATT and SNEGSKA (reference sequence). Trimming took 4 bases from V and 5 from J, leaving 12 bases between them. This CDR3 is 13 amino acids long. The specimen sequenced was blood. The chain recombines TRBV20-1 with TRBJ2-1; D uncertain. The sequence came from a woman aged 55-69 years in good health. CDR3 sequence reads: CSATRPSDNEQFF. The CDR3 DNA follows: TGCAGTGCTACAAGACCGTCGGACAATGAGCAGTTCTTC.